This is a list of T cell receptor beta chains from one sample in a study of siplizumab effects on memory and regulatory T cells. Produced via immunoSEQ multiplex PCR; TCRdb's table is partial and in-frame only. The data show around 100,000 clones, 75% to 95% seen once. Material for sequencing was CD4+ T cells sorted from blood. The receptors were gathered from a human donor in good health. Both conserved end residues are part of each CDR3. The D gene is left open where the match is weak. Size is omitted from some rows. Given values are once, few, many or a class for expanded clones.

V gene	clone size	J gene	D gene	CDR3 protein	CDR3 DNA
TRBV18	NA	TRBJ1-1	NA	CASSSQGNTEAFF	TGTGCCAGCTCATCCCAGGGGAACACTGAAGCTTTCTTT
TRBV25-1	NA	TRBJ1-2	TRBD1	CASSGDRGGGYTF	TGTGCCAGCAGTGGGGACAGGGGGGGTGGCTACACCTTC
TRBV5-1	NA	TRBJ2-4	NA	CASSPGGATLAKNIQYF	TGCGCCAGCAGCCCCGGCGGAGCCACACTAGCCAAAAACATTCAGTACTTC
TRBV7-6	NA	TRBJ2-2	TRBD1	CASSYRGMTGELFF	TGTGCCAGCAGCTACAGGGGGATGACCGGGGAGCTGTTTTTT
TRBV7-9	NA	TRBJ2-2	TRBD2	CASSPQRGNTGELFF	TGTGCCAGCAGCCCCCAGCGGGGGAACACCGGGGAGCTGTTTTTT
TRBV7-9	once	TRBJ1-1	TRBD1	CASSSGQGKAFF	TGTGCCAGCAGCTCAGGACAGGGGAAGGCTTTCTTT
TRBV7-2	NA	TRBJ1-6	NA	CASRKDRDYNSPLHF	TGTGCCAGCAGGAAGGACAGAGACTATAATTCACCCCTCCACTTT
TRBV5-6	once	TRBJ1-6	TRBD1	CASRRDSYNSPLHF	TGTGCCAGCAGGCGGGACAGCTATAATTCACCCCTCCACTTT
TRBV18	NA	TRBJ2-2	NA	CASSPPTRGNTGELFF	TGTGCCAGCTCACCACCGACAAGAGGGAACACCGGGGAGCTGTTTTTT
TRBV27	NA	TRBJ1-5	NA	CASSLKGDQPQHF	TGTGCCAGCAGTTTAAAAGGGGATCAGCCCCAGCATTTT
TRBV11-3	NA	TRBJ2-5	NA	CASSLRGGQETQYF	TGTGCCAGCAGCTTAAGAGGGGGCCAAGAGACCCAGTACTTC
TRBV7-3	once	TRBJ1-2	NA	CASSSWGPSYTF	TGTGCCAGCAGCTCCTGGGGTCCCTCCTACACCTTC
TRBV28	NA	TRBJ2-1	TRBD2	CASTSGGISYNEQFF	TGTGCCAGCACCAGCGGGGGGATCTCCTACAATGAGCAGTTCTTC
TRBV4-1	few	TRBJ1-6	NA	CASSRDPNSPLHF	TGCGCCAGCAGCCGGGACCCAAATTCACCCCTCCACTTT